This T cell receptor (beta chain) was captured in a study of cytomegalovirus exposure and HLA in healthy donors. Study as a whole: Early release data held 80 million to 100 million unique TCRs from HLA-typed donors.

With respect to this clone: Its cognate antigen is unknown.

13 Jbeta primers and 60 Vbeta primers were used for the PCR. Sequencing was performed with immunoSEQ multiplex PCR; in TCRdb, only in-frame clones are kept and a portion is missing. The table shows some 100,000 clones, with approximately 60% occurring only once. Germline V gene sequence: CDR1 SGDLS, CDR2 YYNGEE. The V gene lost 4 bases and the J gene lost 3 bases, with 10 bases spanning the gap. This CDR3 spans 13 amino acids. General study points: It was confirmed in vitro that a few of the CMV-associated chains were specific for CMV antigens. Common viral pathogens seemed to be connected with several of the most significant clusters, according to a later analysis.

This sequence originates from a woman under 40 in good health and CMV-seropositive. V usage is TRBV9 and J usage is TRBJ1-2; tentative D call: TRBD1 (6 bases). What was sequenced was PBMCs. The CDR3 here is CASSTRTDYGYTF. As DNA, the CDR3 is TGTGCCAGCAGCACCCGGACAGACTATGGCTACACCTTC.